The 32 T cell receptor beta chains reported below all come from one sample, sequenced in a study of blood T cell repertoires in COVID-19 (dated by TCRdb to between 2020 and 2021). The library relied on the immunoSEQ multiplex PCR assay. This immuneACCESS table, as held by TCRdb, lists in-frame sequences with V and J called but not all clones. Of the missing ones, under half trace to an unresolved V gene in checked studies; the others have no known cause. The sample table lists some 150,000 clones, almost 90% of them with a count of one. Roughly 1.4% of the sample is held by the ten biggest clonotypes. The sequenced material came from peripheral blood. These receptor sequences come from a woman aged 60-75 years with acute or convalescent COVID-19.

The sample holds one count of this clone. This chain joins TRBV9 and TRBJ1-2; D perhaps matches TRBD1 (5 bases). This CDR3 comprises 13 residues. Germline CDR1 reads SGDLS; CDR2 reads YYNGEE. Trimming stripped 0 bases from V and 6 bases from J, with 9 bases between. Here the CDR3 reads CASSVGGVDGYTF. The DNA for the CDR3 is TGTGCCAGCAGCGTAGGGGGGGTAGATGGCTACACCTTC.

V is TRBV28 and J is TRBJ1-6, with D unclear. CDR1 MDHEN and CDR2 SYDVKM come from the germline V gene. The CDR3 extends over 12 amino acids. Deletions cut 4 bases from V and 7 bases from J, with 5 bases between. The CDR3 nucleotides read TGTGCCAGCAGTTCTATCAATTCACCCCTCCACTTT. Translating it yields CASSSINSPLHF.

The rearrangement joins TRBV19 to TRBJ2-5, with D maybe TRBD1 (6 bases). This CDR3 comprises 17 residues. Per germline, CDR1 LNHDA and CDR2 SQIVND (reference sequence). V was cut by 4 bases and J by 2 bases, with 20 bases left in between. Here the CDR3 reads CASSKLGTPTSQETQYF. The CDR3 DNA reads TGTGCCAGTAGTAAACTCGGGACACCGACCTCTCAAGAGACCCAGTACTTC.

The rearrangement uses TRBV19 and TRBJ1-1; maybe TRBD1 (6 bases). CDR1 is LNHDA, CDR2 SQIVND, per germline (reference sequence). This CDR3 has 17 residues. V was trimmed by 4 bases and J by 4 bases, leaving 22 bases between them. The DNA of the CDR3 is TGTGCCAGTAGTACCGCAACAGGGCACCCCACGGGCACTGAAGCTTTCTTT. This sequence encodes CASSTATGHPTGTEAFF.

The chain links TRBV7-6 to TRBJ2-7; D is uncertain. From germline, CDR1 is SGHVS and CDR2 FNYEAQ. With 0 bases removed from V and 3 bases from J, the gap between germline ends came to 6 bases. This CDR3 is 13 amino acids long. The chain's CDR3 is CASSLASYYEQYF. CDR3 DNA: TGTGCCAGCAGCTTAGCGTCCTACTACGAGCAGTACTTC.

The CDR3 here is CASSVQGNSYEQYF. The CDR3 bases are TGTGCCAGCAGCGTCCAGGGGAACTCCTACGAGCAGTACTTC. V usage is TRBV5-6 and J usage is TRBJ2-7; possible D gene TRBD1, 6 bases. In germline, CDR1 is SGHDT, CDR2 YYEEEE. The germline V and J ends were trimmed by 4 bases and 0 bases, with 11 bases remaining between them. The CDR3 sequence is 14 residues long.

The rearrangement uses TRBV6-2 or TRBV6-3 and TRBJ1-1; TRBD1 matches 9 bases. CDR1 and CDR2 from the germline V gene are MNHEY and SVGEGT. J lost 2 bases, V lost 0 bases, and 7 bases had no gene match. CDR3 size: 17 residues. Here the CDR3 DNA reads TGTGCCAGCAGTTACTCCCGGACAGGGGTAGTCAACACTGAAGCTTTCTTT. Its protein is CASSYSRTGVVNTEAFF.

Of note for this clone: Distinct nucleotide sequences in the sample also encode this CDR3. The chain is built from TRBV9 and TRBJ1-1; D not certain. Germline V gene data show CDR1 as SGDLS and CDR2 as YYNGEE. The CDR3 covers 12 residues. V was shortened by 5 bases and J by 5 bases, with 10 bases between the two germline ends. The chain's CDR3 is CASSASGTEAFF. The DNA of the CDR3 is TGTGCCAGCAGTGCCTCCGGGACTGAAGCTTTCTTT.

The chain combines TRBV3-1 (or the pseudogene TRBV3-2) with TRBJ2-4; perhaps TRBD2 as D (7 bases). The ends were cut back, 5 bases at V and 0 bases at J, with 14 bases in the middle. There are 16 residues in the CDR3. Germline CDR1 reads LGHDT; CDR2 reads YNNKEL (reference sequence). CDR3 in DNA: TGTGCCAGCAGCACGATCGGGGGGCTAGCCAAAAACATTCAGTACTTC. Amino acids: CASSTIGGLAKNIQYF.

The V gene is TRBV7-9, the J gene TRBJ1-2; a weak D match, TRBD1 (5 bases). The germline V gene has CDR1 SEHNR and CDR2 FQNEAQ (reference sequence). V lost 5 bases, J lost 6 bases, and 16 bases lay in between. The length of the CDR3 is 14 residues. The CDR3 nucleotides read TGTGCCAGCAGCCCCCCGGGGGGGACGGATGGCTACACCTTC. This translates into CASSPPGGTDGYTF.

The chain recombines TRBV15 with TRBJ1-1, with a possible D match to TRBD1 (6 bases). V was trimmed by 4 bases and J by 5 bases, leaving 14 bases between them. Germline V lookup: CDR1 LNHNV, CDR2 YYDKDF (reference sequence). CDR3 length: 14 residues. In nucleotides, the CDR3 is TGTGCCACCAGCACCGACAGGCTGGGGACTGAAGCTTTCTTT. Protein: CATSTDRLGTEAFF.

The chain employs TRBV11-2 and TRBJ2-1; D is ambiguous. The ends were cut back, 0 bases at V and 8 bases at J, with 14 bases in the middle. CDR3 length equals 15 residues. Germline values: CDR1 SGHAT, CDR2 FQNNGV. CDR3 loop: CASSLDLPVGDEQFF. CDR3 DNA sequence: TGTGCCAGCAGCTTAGATTTGCCCGTCGGAGATGAGCAGTTCTTC.

The chain employs TRBV7-2 and TRBJ1-1; tentatively, D is TRBD1 (6 bases). Germline values: CDR1 SGHTA, CDR2 FQGNSA. V gave up 6 bases and J gave up 7 bases, with 21 bases separating them. The CDR3 sequence is 15 residues long. CDR3 sequence: CASRSEGVGQFEAFF. CDR3 nucleotides: TGTGCCAGCAGAAGCGAGGGGGTCGGTCAGTTTGAAGCTTTCTTT.

This rearrangement joins TRBV3-1 (or the pseudogene TRBV3-2) to TRBJ1-2; TRBD1 matches 10 bases. This CDR3 is built from 18 residues. V lost 4 bases and J lost 2; bases outside the gene matches: 13. CDR1 and CDR2 (germline): LGHDT, YNNKEL (reference sequence). The CDR3 is CASSRGTGQGLLNYGYTF. The CDR3 DNA follows: TGTGCCAGCAGCCGGGGGACGGGACAGGGGCTTTTGAACTATGGCTACACCTTC.

The rearrangement uses TRBV5-1 and TRBJ1-1; the D is unclear. Trimming stripped 4 bases from V and 2 bases from J, with 15 bases between. Germline CDR1 SGHRS, CDR2 YFSETQ. This CDR3 has 15 residues. The CDR3 bases are TGCGCCAGCAGCCCCTCTGGAGGAGGCAACACTGAAGCTTTCTTT. Amino acids: CASSPSGGGNTEAFF.

The rearrangement joins TRBV19 to TRBJ2-1, with 14 nucleotides matching TRBD2. CDR3 length: 15 amino acids. Germline V gene data show CDR1 as LNHDA and CDR2 as SQIVND (reference sequence). V lost 7 bases to trimming and J lost 7 bases; unmatched junction nucleotides: 6. DNA of the CDR3: TGTGCCAGTACCCGACTAGCGGGGGGGAAGAATGAGCAGTTCTTC. It encodes CASTRLAGGKNEQFF.

The chain is built from TRBV10-3 and TRBJ1-1; a weak D match, TRBD1 (5 bases). CDR3 length equals 11 residues. The germline V and J ends were trimmed by 8 bases and 8 bases, with 12 bases remaining between them. Germline V lookup: CDR1 ENHRY, CDR2 SYGVKD. CDR3 DNA sequence: TGTGCCATCGGGCAGGGATCCGAAGCTTTCTTT. Protein: CAIGQGSEAFF.

This sequence joins TRBV5-1 and TRBJ1-1; 12 positions match TRBD1. The V segment lost 3 bases and the J segment 7 bases; nucleotides outside the gene matches: 4. The CDR3 is 14 amino acids. Per the germline V gene, CDR1 is SGHRS and CDR2 is YFSETQ. CDR3 DNA sequence: TGCGCCAGCAGCTGGGGACAGGGGGCAAGTGAAGCTTTCTTT. Translating gives CASSWGQGASEAFF.

The chain recombines TRBV19 with TRBJ1-1; TRBD1 matches at 7 bases. CDR3 length equals 18 residues. V trimming: 7 bases; J trimming: 3 bases; junction bases outside the gene matches: 20. Germline loops: CDR1 LNHDA, CDR2 SQIVND (reference sequence). CDR3 coding DNA: TGTGCCAGTAAAGGGCAGGGGGTTTGGGGGATGTTGGACACTGAAGCTTTCTTT. As protein: CASKGQGVWGMLDTEAFF.

The rearrangement uses TRBV4-3 and TRBJ1-4, with 12 positions matching TRBD1. Germline V gene lookup returns CDR1 LGHNA and CDR2 YSLEER. This CDR3 contains 16 residues. V gave up 3 bases and J gave up 4 bases; unmatched junction bases: 3. The CDR3 DNA reads as TGCGCCAGCAGCCAGGGGGACAGGGGGCTTAATGAAAAACTGTTTTTT. It is translated as CASSQGDRGLNEKLFF.

This clone has just one count. The chain recombines TRBV6-2 or TRBV6-3 with TRBJ2-2; perhaps TRBD2 as D (6 bases). V lost 2 bases and J lost 4, with 8 bases in between. The CDR3 is made up of 14 amino acids. CDR1 MNHEY and CDR2 SVGEGT come from the germline V gene. CDR3 region: CASSYRESTGELFF. As DNA, the CDR3 is TGTGCCAGCAGTTACCGGGAGTCCACCGGGGAGCTGTTTTTT.

The rearrangement joins TRBV3-1 (or the pseudogene TRBV3-2) to TRBJ2-2; D may be TRBD1 (7 bases). Trimming removed 3 bases at V and 2 bases at J, with 13 bases between. The CDR3 has 16 residues. CDR1 is LGHDT, CDR2 YNNKEL, per germline (reference sequence). The CDR3 reads CASSQAGGTNTGELFF. For the CDR3, the DNA is TGTGCCAGCAGCCAGGCAGGGGGGACAAACACCGGGGAGCTGTTTTTT.

This sequence joins TRBV5-4 and TRBJ2-3; D is perhaps TRBD2 (6 bases). The germline V gene encodes CDR1 SGHNT and CDR2 YYREEE (reference sequence). This CDR3 has 15 amino acids. The V end was cut by 2 bases, the J end by 3 bases, with 13 bases between. CDR3 nucleotide sequence: TGTGCCAGCAGCTTAGGAGGGTTGGAAACAGATACGCAGTATTTT. It is translated as CASSLGGLETDTQYF.

The V call is TRBV6-6, the J call TRBJ2-1, with D uncertain. The V end was cut by 7 bases, the J end by 10 bases, with 11 bases between. Germline CDR1 and CDR2: MNHNY and SVGAGI (reference sequence). The CDR3 spans 11 residues. CDR3 amino acids: CASNRPEEQFF. The CDR3 nucleotides are TGTGCCAGCAACCGCCCGGAGGAGCAGTTCTTC.

The count of this clone is one. The junction departs from the called germline gene at one end, perhaps through a read error. The V call is TRBV7-7, the J call TRBJ1-4, with no clear D. CDR3 length: 13 amino acids. Germline CDR1 is SSHAT and CDR2 is FNYEAQ (reference sequence). The CDR3 DNA reads as TGTGCTAGCAGCTTAAACGGCGGCGAAAAACTGTTTTTT. Translated, it gives CASSLNGGEKLFF.

This chain uses TRBV3-1 (or the pseudogene TRBV3-2) with TRBJ2-1; D unresolved. This CDR3 comprises 12 residues. Germline CDR1 is LGHDT and CDR2 is YNNKEL (reference sequence). Trimming stripped 1 base from V and 13 bases from J, with 11 bases between. This CDR3 is CASSQAITVQFF. The CDR3 DNA is TGTGCCAGCAGCCAAGCCATAACAGTTCAGTTCTTC.

J is TRBJ2-1 and V is TRBV18; TRBD2 aligns across 10 bases. The trim removed 0 bases at V and 10 bases at J, leaving 6 bases unmatched. In germline, CDR1 is KGHSH, CDR2 LQKENI. CDR3 length equals 15 residues. CDR3 nucleotides: TGTGCCAGCTCACCACCGGAGCGGGGGGGGTCAGAGCAGTTCTTC. Translation gives CASSPPERGGSEQFF.

The chain couples TRBV4-2 to TRBJ1-4; D might be TRBD1 (6 bases). Trimming stripped 4 bases from V and 8 bases from J, with 17 bases between. The CDR3 is 15 amino acids. The V gene's germline CDR1 is LGHNA and CDR2 YNFKEQ. CDR3 sequence reads: CASSRPTGQGEKLFF. CDR3 sequence (DNA): TGTGCCAGCAGCCGACCGACAGGCCAGGGGGAAAAACTGTTTTTT.

The J gene is TRBJ2-1, the V gene TRBV6-2 or TRBV6-3; D might be TRBD2 (7 bases). The CDR3 covers 11 residues. Germline V gene sequence: CDR1 MNHEY, CDR2 SVGEGT. Trimming shortened V by 5 bases and J by 13 bases, and 12 bases separated the two germline ends. The CDR3 DNA follows: TGTGCCAGCAGTGGGGGGGACAATCAGTTCTTC. It codes for CASSGGDNQFF.

The chain carries TRBV5-4 and TRBJ2-1; TRBD2 matches at 12 bases. V was pared by 2 bases and J by 5 bases, with 5 bases of the junction left unmatched. CDR1 is SGHNT, CDR2 YYREEE, per germline (reference sequence). This CDR3 comprises 16 residues. The CDR3 DNA follows: TGTGCCAGCAGCTTTTCACTAGCGGGGGGACACAATGAGCAGTTCTTC. It translates to CASSFSLAGGHNEQFF.

The rearrangement links TRBV11-2 to TRBJ2-7; tentative D call: TRBD1 (5 bases). Germline-derived CDR1 and CDR2 are SGHAT and FQNNGV. V gave up 1 base and J gave up 5 bases, with 12 bases separating them. The length of the CDR3 is 14 residues. This CDR3 is CASSLVAWGHEQYF. The CDR3 coding sequence is TGTGCCAGCAGCTTAGTGGCTTGGGGCCACGAGCAGTACTTC.

This rearrangement joins TRBV28 to TRBJ2-5; weak D call: TRBD2 (7 bases). The V end lost 4 bases, the J end lost 6 bases, and 12 bases lay between the germline ends. The germline V gene has CDR1 MDHEN and CDR2 SYDVKM. CDR3 size: 13 residues. CDR3 coding DNA: TGTGCCAGCAGTTGGGGGGGCTTAAAGACCCAGTACTTC. It is translated as CASSWGGLKTQYF.